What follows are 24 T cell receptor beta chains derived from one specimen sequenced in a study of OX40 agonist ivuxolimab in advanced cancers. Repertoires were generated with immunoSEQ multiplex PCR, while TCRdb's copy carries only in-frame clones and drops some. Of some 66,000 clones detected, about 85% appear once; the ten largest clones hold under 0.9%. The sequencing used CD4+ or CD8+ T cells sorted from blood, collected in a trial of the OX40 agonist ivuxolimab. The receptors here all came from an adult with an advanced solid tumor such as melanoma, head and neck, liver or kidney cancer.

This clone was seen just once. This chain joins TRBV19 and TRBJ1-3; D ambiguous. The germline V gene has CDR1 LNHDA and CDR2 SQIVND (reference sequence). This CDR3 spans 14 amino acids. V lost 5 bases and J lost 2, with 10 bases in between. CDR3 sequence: CASSGGGTGNTIYF. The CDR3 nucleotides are TGTGCCAGTAGTGGTGGCGGGACTGGAAACACCATATATTTT.

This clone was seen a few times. CDR3 loop: CASTPQGGNTEAFF. The CDR3, as DNA: TGTGCCAGCACCCCTCAGGGTGGAAACACTGAAGCTTTCTTT. The genes are TRBV6-5 and TRBJ1-1, with D possibly TRBD1 on 5 matching bases. Per germline, CDR1 MNHEY and CDR2 SVGAGI. The CDR3 consists of 14 residues. Trimming cost V 7 bases and J 2 bases, with 14 bases left between them.

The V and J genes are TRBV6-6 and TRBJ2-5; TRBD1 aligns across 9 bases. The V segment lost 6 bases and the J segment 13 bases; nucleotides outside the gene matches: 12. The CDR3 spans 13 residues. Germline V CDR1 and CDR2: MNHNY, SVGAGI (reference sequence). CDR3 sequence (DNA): TGTGCCAGCAGGCTATCGGACAGGGGCGGAACGTACTTC. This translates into CASRLSDRGGTYF.

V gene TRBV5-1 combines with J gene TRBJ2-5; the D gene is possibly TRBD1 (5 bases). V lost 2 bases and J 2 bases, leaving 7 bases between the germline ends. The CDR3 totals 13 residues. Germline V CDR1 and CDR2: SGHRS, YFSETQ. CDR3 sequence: CASSLRGQETQYF. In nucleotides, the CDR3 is TGCGCCAGCAGCTTAAGGGGTCAAGAGACCCAGTACTTC.

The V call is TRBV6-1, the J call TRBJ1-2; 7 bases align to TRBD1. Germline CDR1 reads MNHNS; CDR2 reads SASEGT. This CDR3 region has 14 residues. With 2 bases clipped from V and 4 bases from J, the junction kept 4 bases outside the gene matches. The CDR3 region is CASSESWDSYGYTF. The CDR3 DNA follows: TGTGCCAGCAGTGAATCTTGGGACAGCTATGGCTACACCTTC.

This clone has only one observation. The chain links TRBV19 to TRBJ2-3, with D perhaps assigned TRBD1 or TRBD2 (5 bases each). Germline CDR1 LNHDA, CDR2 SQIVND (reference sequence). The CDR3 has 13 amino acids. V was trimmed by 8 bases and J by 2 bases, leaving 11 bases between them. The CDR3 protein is CASRDGLTDTQYF. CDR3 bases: TGTGCCAGTCGGGACGGACTCACAGATACGCAGTATTTT.

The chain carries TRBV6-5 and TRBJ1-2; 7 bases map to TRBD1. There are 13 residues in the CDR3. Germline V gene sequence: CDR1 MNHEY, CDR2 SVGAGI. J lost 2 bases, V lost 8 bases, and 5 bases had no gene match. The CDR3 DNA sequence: TGTGCCAGCCATGAGACAGGGAACTATGGCTACACCTTC. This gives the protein CASHETGNYGYTF.

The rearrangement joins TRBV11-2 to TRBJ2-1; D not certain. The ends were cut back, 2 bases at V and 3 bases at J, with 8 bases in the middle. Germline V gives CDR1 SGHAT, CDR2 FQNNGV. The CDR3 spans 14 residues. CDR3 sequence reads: CASSLTANYNEQFF. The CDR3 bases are TGTGCCAGCAGCTTAACCGCTAACTACAATGAGCAGTTCTTC.

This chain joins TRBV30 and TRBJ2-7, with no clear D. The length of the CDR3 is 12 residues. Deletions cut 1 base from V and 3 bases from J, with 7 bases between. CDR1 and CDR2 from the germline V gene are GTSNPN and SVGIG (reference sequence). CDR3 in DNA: TGTGCCTGGAGTGCCCCCTACTACGAGCAGTACTTC. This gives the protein CAWSAPYYEQYF.

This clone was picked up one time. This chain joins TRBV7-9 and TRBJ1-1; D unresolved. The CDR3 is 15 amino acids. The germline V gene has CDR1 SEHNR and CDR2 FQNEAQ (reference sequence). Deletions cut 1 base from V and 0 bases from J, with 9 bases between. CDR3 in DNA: TGTGCCAGCAGCTTAGAAAGGCCTATGAACACTGAAGCTTTCTTT. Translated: CASSLERPMNTEAFF.

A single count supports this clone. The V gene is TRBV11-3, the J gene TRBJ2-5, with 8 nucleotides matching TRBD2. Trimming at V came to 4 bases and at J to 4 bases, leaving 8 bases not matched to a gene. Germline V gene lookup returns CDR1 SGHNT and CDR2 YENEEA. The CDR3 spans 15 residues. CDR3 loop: CASSSPGLVVETQYF. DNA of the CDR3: TGTGCCAGCAGCTCCCCGGGACTAGTTGTAGAGACCCAGTACTTC.

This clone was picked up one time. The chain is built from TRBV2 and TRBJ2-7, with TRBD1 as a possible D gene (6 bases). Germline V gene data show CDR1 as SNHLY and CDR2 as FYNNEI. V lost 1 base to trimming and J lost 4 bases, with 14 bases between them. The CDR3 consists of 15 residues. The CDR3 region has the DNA TGTGCCAGCAGTGAAGGGGGTCAGGGGTGGTACGAGCAGTACTTC. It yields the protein CASSEGGQGWYEQYF. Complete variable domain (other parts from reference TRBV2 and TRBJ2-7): EPEVTQTPSHQVTQMGQEVILRCVPISNHLYFYWYRQILGQKVEFLVSFYNNEISEKSEIFDDQFSVERPDGSNFTLKIRSTKLEDSAMYFCASSEGGQGWYEQYFGPGTRLTVT.

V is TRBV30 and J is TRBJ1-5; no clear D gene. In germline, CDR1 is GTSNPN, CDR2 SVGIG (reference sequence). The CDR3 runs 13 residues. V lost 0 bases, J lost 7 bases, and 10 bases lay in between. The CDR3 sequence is CAWSVSGGQPQHF. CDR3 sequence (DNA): TGTGCCTGGAGTGTATCGGGCGGACAGCCCCAGCATTTT.

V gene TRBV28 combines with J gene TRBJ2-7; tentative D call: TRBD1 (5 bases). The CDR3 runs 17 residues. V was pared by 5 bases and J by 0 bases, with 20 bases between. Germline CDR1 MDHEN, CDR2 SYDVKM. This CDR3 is CASSLTAGAGISYEQYF. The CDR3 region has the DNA TGTGCCAGCAGTCTAACCGCTGGGGCAGGGATCTCCTACGAGCAGTACTTC.

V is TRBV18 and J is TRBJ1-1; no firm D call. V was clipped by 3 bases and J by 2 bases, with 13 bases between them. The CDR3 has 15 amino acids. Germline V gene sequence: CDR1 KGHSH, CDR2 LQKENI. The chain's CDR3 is CASSPPQSLNTEAFF. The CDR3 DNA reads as TGTGCCAGCTCACCCCCTCAGTCATTAAACACTGAAGCTTTCTTT.

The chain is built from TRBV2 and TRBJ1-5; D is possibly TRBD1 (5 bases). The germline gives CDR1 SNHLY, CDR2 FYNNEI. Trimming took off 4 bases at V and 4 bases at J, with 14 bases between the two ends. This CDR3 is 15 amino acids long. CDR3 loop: CASSALRGPNQPQHF. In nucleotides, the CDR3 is TGTGCCAGCAGTGCTCTGAGGGGACCTAATCAGCCCCAGCATTTT.

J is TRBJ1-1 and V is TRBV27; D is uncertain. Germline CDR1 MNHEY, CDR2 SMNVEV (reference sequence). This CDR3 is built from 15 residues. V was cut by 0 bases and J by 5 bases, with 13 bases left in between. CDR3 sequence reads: CASSLSVVRVTEAFF. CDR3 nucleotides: TGTGCCAGCAGTTTATCGGTAGTAAGGGTTACTGAAGCTTTCTTT.

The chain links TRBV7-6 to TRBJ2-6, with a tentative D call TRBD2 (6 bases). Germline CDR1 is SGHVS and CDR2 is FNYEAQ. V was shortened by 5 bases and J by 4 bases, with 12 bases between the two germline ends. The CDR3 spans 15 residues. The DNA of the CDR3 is TGTGCCAGCAGCGGGGGGTCGAGCGGGGCCAACGTCCTGACTTTC. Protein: CASSGGSSGANVLTF. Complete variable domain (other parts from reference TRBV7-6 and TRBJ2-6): GAGVSQSPRYKVTKRGQDVALRCDPISGHVSLYWYRQALGQGPEFLTYFNYEAQQDKSGLPNDRFSAERPEGSISTLTIQRTEQRDSAMYRCASSGGSSGANVLTFGAGSRLTVL.

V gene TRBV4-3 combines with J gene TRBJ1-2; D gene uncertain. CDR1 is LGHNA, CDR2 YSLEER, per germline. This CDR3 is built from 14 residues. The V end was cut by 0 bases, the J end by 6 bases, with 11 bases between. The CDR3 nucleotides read TGCGCCAGCAGCCAAGATATTAGAATAGATGGCTACACCTTC. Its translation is CASSQDIRIDGYTF.

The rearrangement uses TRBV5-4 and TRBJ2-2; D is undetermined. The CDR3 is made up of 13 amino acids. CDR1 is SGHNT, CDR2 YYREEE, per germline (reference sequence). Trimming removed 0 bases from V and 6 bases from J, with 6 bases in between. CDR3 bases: TGTGCCAGCAGCTTGGTAGGCGCCGGGGAGCTGTTTTTT. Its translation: CASSLVGAGELFF.

CDR3 sequence reads: CASSTRGRDTGELFF. The CDR3 DNA reads as TGTGCCAGCAGCACACGAGGGAGGGACACCGGGGAGCTGTTTTTT. The gene calls are TRBV9 and TRBJ2-2; 7 nucleotides agree with TRBD2. J lost 3 bases, V lost 4 bases, and 6 bases had no gene match. The CDR3 runs 15 residues. CDR1 is SGDLS and CDR2 is YYNGEE in the germline V gene.

Here the CDR3 reads CASSSQIGTEAFF. The CDR3 nucleotides read TGTGCCAGCAGCTCCCAGATCGGTACTGAAGCTTTCTTT. V and J are TRBV7-8 and TRBJ1-1; the D is unclear. The CDR3 covers 13 residues. The germline V gene has CDR1 SGHVS and CDR2 FQNEAQ. V lost 4 bases and J 5 bases, leaving 11 bases between the germline ends.

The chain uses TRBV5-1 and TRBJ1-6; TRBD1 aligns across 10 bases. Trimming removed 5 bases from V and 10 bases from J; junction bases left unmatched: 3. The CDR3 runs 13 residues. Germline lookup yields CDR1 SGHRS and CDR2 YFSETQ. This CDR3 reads CASSGTGDSPLHF. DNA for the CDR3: TGCGCCAGCAGTGGGACAGGGGACTCACCCCTCCACTTT.

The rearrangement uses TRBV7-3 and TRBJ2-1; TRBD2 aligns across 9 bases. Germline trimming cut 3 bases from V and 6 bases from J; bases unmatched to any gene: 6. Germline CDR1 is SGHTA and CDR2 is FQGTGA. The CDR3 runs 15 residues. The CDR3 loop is CASSFGGRDRNEQFF. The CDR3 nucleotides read TGTGCCAGCAGCTTCGGCGGGAGGGATCGCAATGAGCAGTTCTTC.